The 11 T cell receptor beta chains listed next were all sequenced from one sample in a study of CD8+ T cells in alopecia areata. Following RNA extraction, reverse transcription yielded cDNA that acted as the sequencing template. The assay was immunoSEQ multiplex PCR, and TCRdb's table has in-frame clones only and misses some. The sample holds more than 95,000 clones; 55% are singletons and the top ten take around 8.5%. The sample consisted of CD4+ T cells sorted from blood. These receptors came from a human donor in good health.

The J gene is TRBJ1-1, the V gene TRBV6-1; weak D call: TRBD1 (6 bases). Trimming took off 4 bases at V and 6 bases at J, with 12 bases between the two ends. Germline CDR1 and CDR2: MNHNS and SASEGT. The CDR3 consists of 13 residues. The CDR3 is CASSGQVSPEAFF. CDR3 sequence (DNA): TGTGCCAGCAGTGGACAGGTTTCCCCTGAAGCTTTCTTT.

DNA for the CDR3: TGTGCCATCAGTTCCGACAGGGACCTCTCCTACGAGCAGTACTTC. Translation gives CAISSDRDLSYEQYF. The chain uses TRBV10-3 and TRBJ2-5; 7 bases line up with TRBD1. Near its end, the DNA agrees better with TRBJ2-7, so the J call may be wrong. Per the germline V gene, CDR1 is ENHRY and CDR2 is SYGVKD. The CDR3 covers 15 residues.

This clone was counted ten times or more. V gene TRBV7-2 combines with J gene TRBJ1-1; D gene uncertain. The CDR3 is made up of 13 amino acids. V lost 5 bases to trimming and J lost 6 bases, with 13 bases between them. CDR1 and CDR2 (germline): SGHTA, FQGNSA. Here the CDR3 DNA reads TGTGCCAGCAGCGCCCAACGGGTCGCTGAAGCTTTCTTT. Translated, it gives CASSAQRVAEAFF. The whole variable domain, remainder taken from reference TRBV7-2 and TRBJ1-1, is GAGVSQSPSNKVTEKGKDVELRCDPISGHTALYWYRQSLGQGLEFLIYFQGNSAPDKSGLPSDRFSAERTGGSVSTLTIQRTQQEDSAVYLCASSAQRVAEAFFGQGTRLTVV.

This clone was detected a few times. This chain uses TRBV29-1 with TRBJ2-5; D may be TRBD1 or TRBD2 (5 bases each). The CDR3 has 11 amino acids. The germline V and J ends were trimmed by 7 bases and 6 bases, with 12 bases remaining between them. The germline V gene encodes CDR1 SQVTM and CDR2 ANQGSEA. The CDR3 spells CSARWGQTQYF. As DNA, the CDR3 is TGCAGCGCAAGATGGGGACAGACCCAGTACTTC.

The chain combines TRBV5-1 with TRBJ1-2; D unresolved. Trimming stripped 0 bases from V and 2 bases from J, with 11 bases between. The CDR3 contains 15 residues. CDR1 and CDR2 from the germline V gene are SGHRS and YFSETQ. The CDR3 nucleotides read TGCGCCAGCAGCTTGGGGGCAGGAGCGAACTATGGCTACACCTTC. This gives the protein CASSLGAGANYGYTF.

This clone came up a few times. V usage is TRBV18 and J usage is TRBJ1-6, with TRBD1 identical over 7 bases. With V trimmed by 5 bases and J by 8 bases, 12 bases remained unmatched. The germline V gene has CDR1 KGHSH and CDR2 LQKENI. The CDR3 length is 16 residues. CDR3 sequence: CASSASRQGRYSPLHF. The CDR3 bases are TGTGCCAGCTCAGCATCACGACAGGGAAGGTATTCACCCCTCCACTTT.

This clone was counted only a few times. This chain joins TRBV5-1 and TRBJ2-5; the D is unclear. CDR3 size: 13 residues. From germline, CDR1 is SGHRS and CDR2 YFSETQ. Trimming pared 7 bases from V and 6 bases from J, leaving 16 bases between. CDR3 sequence: CASSPPLGQTQYF. CDR3 DNA sequence: TGCGCCAGCTCCCCACCTCTTGGGCAGACCCAGTACTTC.

The chain carries TRBV4-3 and TRBJ1-6; no clear D gene. The CDR3 has 14 residues. Germline V gene data show CDR1 as LGHNA and CDR2 as YSLEER. V lost 2 bases to trimming and J lost 8 bases, with 10 bases between them. CDR3 bases: TGCGCCAGCAGCCAATTGGGTGGGTATTCACCCCTCCACTTT. Protein product: CASSQLGGYSPLHF.

The rearrangement links TRBV5-4 to TRBJ2-3; 11 nucleotides line up with TRBD1. Looked up from germline, CDR1 is SGHNT and CDR2 is YYREEE (reference sequence). The J segment lost 7 bases and the V segment lost 4 bases, leaving 5 bases of the junction unmatched. The CDR3 is 14 amino acids. The CDR3 region has the DNA TGTGCCAGCAGCCAGGACAGGGGGCTGAATACGCAGTATTTT. The encoded protein is CASSQDRGLNTQYF.

The chain combines TRBV30 with TRBJ1-4; D ambiguous. The germline V gene has CDR1 GTSNPN and CDR2 SVGIG (reference sequence). Trimming pared 0 bases from V and 12 bases from J, leaving 14 bases between. This CDR3 has 13 residues. The chain's CDR3 is CAWSVVSPPQLFF. The CDR3 DNA reads TGTGCCTGGAGTGTCGTCAGCCCCCCTCAACTGTTTTTT. Full variable domain (missing parts from reference TRBV30 and TRBJ1-4): SQTIHQWPATLVQPVGSPLSLECTVEGTSNPNLYWYRQAAGRGLQLLFYSVGIGQISSEVPQNLSASRPQDRQFILSSKKLLLSDSGFYLCAWSVVSPPQLFFGSGTQLSVL.

J is TRBJ2-3 and V is TRBV4-3; D is perhaps TRBD2 (5 bases). Germline CDR1 is LGHNA and CDR2 is YSLEER. The CDR3 runs to 15 residues. Trimming cost V 0 bases and J 0 bases, with 7 bases left between them. The CDR3 loop is CASSQDSVSTDTQYF. The DNA of the CDR3 is TGCGCCAGCAGCCAAGATAGCGTAAGCACAGATACGCAGTATTTT.